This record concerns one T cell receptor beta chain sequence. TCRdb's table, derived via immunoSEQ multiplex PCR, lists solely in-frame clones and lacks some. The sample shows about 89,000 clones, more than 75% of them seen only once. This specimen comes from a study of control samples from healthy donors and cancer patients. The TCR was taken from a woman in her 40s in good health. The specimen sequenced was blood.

DNA for the CDR3: TGTGCCACCAGTGATTTGCGGAGGCAGAACACCGGGGAGCTGTTTTTT. It yields the protein CATSDLRRQNTGELFF. The chain joins TRBV24-1 to TRBJ2-2, with D perhaps matching TRBD2 (5 bases). The CDR3 totals 16 residues. Germline V gene sequence: CDR1 KGHDR, CDR2 SFDVKD. The V end lost 0 bases, the J end lost 1 base, and 8 bases lay between the germline ends.